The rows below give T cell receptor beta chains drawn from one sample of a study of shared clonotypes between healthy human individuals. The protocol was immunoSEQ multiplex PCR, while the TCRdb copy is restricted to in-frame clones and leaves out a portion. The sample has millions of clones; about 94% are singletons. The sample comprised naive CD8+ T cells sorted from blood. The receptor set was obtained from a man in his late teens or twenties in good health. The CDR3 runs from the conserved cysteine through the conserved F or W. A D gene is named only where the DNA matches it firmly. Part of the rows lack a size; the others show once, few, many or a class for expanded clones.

CASSSEAVEAFF,TGTGCCAGCAGCTCTGAGGCTGTTGAAGCTTTCTTT,.,TRBV7-2,TRBJ1-1,.
CASSVDNFNSADTQYF,TGTGCCAGCAGCGTAGACAATTTCAATTCGGCAGATACGCAGTATTTT,.,TRBV5-4,TRBJ2-3,.
CASSVDRPAYEQYF,TGTGCCAGCAGCGTGGACAGGCCGGCCTACGAGCAGTACTTC,.,TRBV7-8,TRBJ2-7,TRBD1
CASSYSWLADNYEQYF,TGTGCCAGCAGTTACTCGTGGCTAGCGGACAACTACGAGCAGTACTTC,.,TRBV6-5,TRBJ2-7,TRBD2
CASSSLAATQETQYF,TGTGCCAGCAGCTCCTTAGCGGCGACGCAAGAGACCCAGTACTTC,.,TRBV5-6,TRBJ2-5,.
CASSSGYQETQYF,TGTGCCAGCAGTTCTGGGTACCAAGAGACCCAGTACTTC,.,TRBV6-6,TRBJ2-5,.
CASSWGTGGRGDTQYF,TGTGCCAGCAGTTGGGGGACAGGGGGCAGGGGAGATACGCAGTATTTT,.,TRBV6-5,TRBJ2-3,TRBD1
CASSMGPEAFF,TGTGCCAGTAGTATGGGCCCTGAAGCTTTCTTT,.,TRBV19,TRBJ1-1,.
CAGRDLGEKLFF,TGTGCCGGCCGGGACCTAGGGGAAAAACTGTTTTTT,once,TRBV7-9,TRBJ1-4,.
CASSERNSYNSPLHF,TGTGCCAGCAGTGAAAGGAATAGCTATAATTCACCCCTCCACTTT,.,TRBV25-1,TRBJ1-6,.
CASSDRGPDYGYTF,TGTGCCAGCAGCGACAGGGGGCCGGACTATGGCTACACCTTC,once,TRBV7-9,TRBJ1-2,TRBD1
CASSDEGQGSNEQFF,TGTGCCAGCAGTGACGAGGGACAGGGGAGCAATGAGCAGTTCTTC,.,TRBV2,TRBJ2-1,TRBD1
CASSLDGSGPGGETQYF,TGTGCCAGCAGCTTAGACGGATCGGGACCGGGTGGAGAGACCCAGTACTTC,once,TRBV7-8,TRBJ2-5,.
CASSLLLQGNYEQYF,TGTGCCAGCAGTTTACTTTTGCAGGGGAACTACGAGCAGTACTTC,.,TRBV28,TRBJ2-7,.
CASRIRTQNSYEQYF,TGCGCCAGCAGGATTCGGACTCAAAACTCCTACGAGCAGTACTTC,.,TRBV4-1,TRBJ2-7,.
CASSGGAQPLHF,TGTGCCAGCAGTGGGGGAGCGCAACCCCTCCACTTT,.,TRBV9,TRBJ1-6,.
CASSLLNSGEQYF,TGTGCCAGCAGCTTATTGAATAGCGGCGAGCAGTACTTC,.,TRBV11-2,TRBJ2-7,.
CASSSSLTGDYGYTF,TGTGCCAGCAGCTCCAGCTTGACAGGCGACTATGGCTACACCTTC,.,TRBV7-9,TRBJ1-2,.
CASSPAAGTGVLAVF,TGTGCCAGCAGCCCTGCCGCGGGGACAGGGGTTCTCGCGGTATTC,.,TRBV7-9,TRBJ1-2,TRBD1
CASSVEGTNEKLFF,TGTGCCAGCAGCGTAGAGGGGACTAATGAAAAACTGTTTTTT,.,TRBV9,TRBJ1-4,.
CASSVGLGGSTDTQYF,TGTGCCAGCAGCGTAGGATTAGGCGGTAGCACAGATACGCAGTATTTT,.,TRBV9,TRBJ2-3,.
CASSAGGKDEQYF,TGTGCCAGCAGCGCCGGGGGAAAAGACGAGCAGTACTTC,.,TRBV9,TRBJ2-7,.
CASSQDYVAGWSDIQYF,TGCGCCAGCAGCCAAGATTATGTGGCAGGGTGGTCGGACATTCAGTACTTC,.,TRBV4-3,TRBJ2-4,.
CASSLVGDGYTF,TGTGCCAGCAGCTTAGTGGGTGATGGCTACACCTTC,.,TRBV7-9,TRBJ1-2,.
CASSLEGLGVGTDTQYF,TGTGCCAGCAGCTTAGAGGGTTTAGGGGTTGGCACAGATACGCAGTATTTT,.,TRBV13,TRBJ2-3,.